Listed below are T cell receptor beta chains from one sample, sequenced in a study of memory CD4+ T cells and cytomegalovirus serostatus. Using immunoSEQ multiplex PCR, the repertoire was profiled, and TCRdb retains in-frame clones only, with some absent. The sample consists of 40,000 to 50,000 clones, just over 75% of them appearing once. Sequenced: memory CD4+ T cells from blood. Receptors were obtained from an adult in good health and CMV-seronegative. The conserved cysteine and the conserved F or W are not part of the CDR3 here. Fields, in order: V gene, J gene, CDR3 protein.

V gene: TRBV10-1; J gene: TRBJ2-7; CDR3 protein: ASSEQGQGNSYEQY
V gene: TRBV14; J gene: TRBJ1-6; CDR3 protein: ASSRRQDNSPLH
V gene: TRBV6-5; J gene: TRBJ1-2; CDR3 protein: ASSSRLPNYGYT
V gene: TRBV9; J gene: TRBJ2-1; CDR3 protein: ASSDRGAYNEQF
V gene: TRBV6-4; J gene: TRBJ1-1; CDR3 protein: ASSQAVGTEAF
V gene: TRBV27; J gene: TRBJ2-5; CDR3 protein: ASSLSRGRGSQETQY
V gene: TRBV30; J gene: TRBJ1-6; CDR3 protein: AQRDRFSKYNSPLH
V gene: TRBV6-5; J gene: TRBJ1-3; CDR3 protein: ASSYGPQGNTIY
V gene: TRBV6-1; J gene: TRBJ1-2; CDR3 protein: ASSEPGARAFNDYGYT
V gene: TRBV25-1; J gene: TRBJ2-5; CDR3 protein: ASSETFGTFSWQETQY